This T cell receptor (beta chain) was recovered during a study of radiation and T cells in renal cell carcinoma. General study findings and limits: No pretreatment tumor biopsies were available for baseline clonotypes.

As to this clone: What it recognizes is unknown.

The time point was: baseline pretreatment blood. Treatment reported: 15 Gy SBRT to primary tumor, nephrectomy 4 weeks later. This renal cell carcinoma was of the clear cell type. Sequenced by immunoSEQ multiplex PCR; TCRdb stores in-frame clones only, minus some. In the table there are tens of thousands of clones, 80% of which are singletons. Trimming took off 3 bases at V and 2 bases at J, with 3 bases between the two ends. The germline gives CDR1 DFQATT, CDR2 SNEGSKA (reference sequence). The CDR3 length is 11 residues. The rearrangement links TRBV20-1 to TRBJ2-3; no firm D call. The sequences come from blood, collected from a patient whose treatment included radiotherapy and nephrectomy. This TCR came from a man in his 60s with renal cell carcinoma. The CDR3 loop is CSASPTDTQYF. The CDR3 DNA reads as TGCAGTGCTAGTCCCACAGATACGCAGTATTTT.